This T cell receptor beta chain was captured in a study of a mutant IDH1 vaccine in newly diagnosed glioma listed by TCRdb under 2021. Regarding the study in general: Eight vaccinations were administered to patients in weeks 1, 3, 5, 7, 11, 15, 19 and 23, corresponding to visits V03 through V10. In the chemotherapy-containing groups, vaccination started alongside temozolomide cycles, whereas in patients who had radiotherapy alone it started 4-6 weeks after radiotherapy. Of the roughly 31 treated patients, roughly 60% were male and approximately 38% were female, and the mean age was approximately 37 years. Before enrollment, most patients had been given radiochemotherapy with temozolomide as standard therapy, while the rest had received either radiotherapy alone or temozolomide alone. Six visits were used for peripheral blood collection: V03 (baseline), V05, V07, V10, V12 and V13. Longitudinal TCRB deep sequencing was performed for 20 to 25 treated patients wherever samples were available for exploratory analyses. General study outcomes and caveats: The authors noted that analyses of patient blood samples could not be reproduced because of sample limitations. Changes in the top peripheral T cell clonotypes picked up by TCRB sequencing did not appear to be linked to pseudoprogression. Immune responses induced by the vaccine were seen in approximately 93% of patients across multiple MHC alleles. Selection of PBMC samples for TCRB deep sequencing was based on availability.

The CDR3 spans 16 residues, from the cysteine through the phenylalanine. The read is trimmed to its CDR3 DNA, 48 bases read in frame from base 1. Germline trimming: 5 bases from V, 0 bases from J; junction bases outside gene matches: 9. Based on the germline V gene, the CDR1 and CDR2 sequences are KGHSH and LQKENI. Interpreted using the paper, the time point label stands for: week 23, last vaccination. Each vaccine dose, consisting of 300 ug of a 20-mer mutant IDH1 peptide in Montanide, was administered subcutaneously with topical imiquimod. The donors had newly diagnosed IDH1-mutant astrocytomas of WHO grade 3 or 4 that showed loss of nuclear ATRX. The samples were drawn from NOA16, a multicentre, single-arm, open-label phase I trial in Germany that tested a mutant IDH1 peptide vaccine in humans for the first time. Genomic DNA for TCRB sequencing was isolated from EDTA blood with the DNeasy Blood and Tissue Kit.

Library preparation employed the immunoSEQ multiplex PCR assay. Following the manufacturer's protocol, the hsTCRB Kit was used to amplify rearranged TCR beta chain sequences. Sequencing of TCRB libraries was carried out on an Illumina MiSeq. As for the original processing: The proprietary platform of the kit vendor was used for demultiplexing, trimming and gene mapping. Held by TCRdb, this immuneACCESS table contains in-frame sequences only and omits some clones. Under half of the omission traces to an unresolved V gene where checked; the cause of the rest is unknown. The D gene and trimming were derived from the DNA, and the V and J assignments and clone size from that table. This sample lists around 40,000 clones; 78% were detected once. The ten largest clonotypes hold roughly 6.3% of the sample. With respect to this clone: The clone's antigen remains unknown. Per-nucleotide qualities are absent, and no much larger clonotype sits a single base away.

The rearrangement joined TRBV18 to TRBJ1-1, and 7 junction bases match TRBD1. The TCR originated in a woman aged 40 to 55 with glioma. Some clones in this sample may be carry-over from other donors' samples. The source was PBMCs, collected from a glioma patient whose treatment included an IDH1 peptide vaccine. DNA sequence: TGTGCCAGCTCAAATACCGGGACAGCCATGAACACTGAAGCTTTCTTT. This sequence encodes CASSNTGTAMNTEAFF.